This TCR beta chain emerged from a study of cytotoxic CD8 clonotypes in ibrutinib-treated CLL. As for the study in general: After a median of about six years, some 14 patients stayed remitted and 12 progressed; responses had been partial in roughly 25 and complete in 2. General study points: Among the clonotypes, public ones were uncommon and contracted or held stable on treatment.

CDR3 length: 17 residues. Germline-derived CDR1 and CDR2 are SGHAT and FQNNGV. Losses at the gene ends were 3 bases for V and 4 bases for J; bases not matched to a gene: 12. Of note for this clone: No antigen is known for it.

This table comes from immunoSEQ multiplex PCR, and its TCRdb copy is limited to in-frame clones, with some not included. The sample holds 150,000 to 200,000 clones, roughly 77% seen once. The sample here was PBMCs, taken after 12 months of ibrutinib treatment. The chain links TRBV11-2 to TRBJ1-3; 7 nucleotides agree with TRBD1. The TCR originated in a human donor with chronic lymphocytic leukemia. The CDR3 spells CASSFGFFSTGGNTIYF. The CDR3, as DNA: TGTGCCAGCAGCTTTGGTTTCTTCTCGACAGGGGGAAACACCATATATTTT. The full variable domain, rest sourced from reference TRBV11-2 and TRBJ1-3, is EAGVAQSPRYKIIEKRQSVAFWCNPISGHATLYWYQQILGQGPKLLIQFQNNGVVDDSQLPKDRFSAERLKGVDSTLKIQPAKLEDSAVYLCASSFGFFSTGGNTIYFGEGSWLTVV.